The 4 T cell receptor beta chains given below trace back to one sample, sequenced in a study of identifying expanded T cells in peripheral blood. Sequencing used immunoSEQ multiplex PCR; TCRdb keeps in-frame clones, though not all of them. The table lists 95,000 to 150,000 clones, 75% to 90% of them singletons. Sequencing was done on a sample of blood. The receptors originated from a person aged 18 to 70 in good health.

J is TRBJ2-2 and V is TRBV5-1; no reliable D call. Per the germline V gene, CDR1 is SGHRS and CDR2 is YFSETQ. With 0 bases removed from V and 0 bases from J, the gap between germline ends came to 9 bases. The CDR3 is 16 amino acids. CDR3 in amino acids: CASSLVAGPNTGELFF. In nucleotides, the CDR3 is TGCGCCAGCAGCTTGGTGGCAGGACCGAACACCGGGGAGCTGTTTTTT.

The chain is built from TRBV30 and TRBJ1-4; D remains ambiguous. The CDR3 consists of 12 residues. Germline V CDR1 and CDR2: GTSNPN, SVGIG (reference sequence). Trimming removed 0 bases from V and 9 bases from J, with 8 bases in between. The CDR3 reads CAWSVTGKKLFF. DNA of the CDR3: TGTGCCTGGAGTGTTACGGGGAAAAAACTGTTTTTT.

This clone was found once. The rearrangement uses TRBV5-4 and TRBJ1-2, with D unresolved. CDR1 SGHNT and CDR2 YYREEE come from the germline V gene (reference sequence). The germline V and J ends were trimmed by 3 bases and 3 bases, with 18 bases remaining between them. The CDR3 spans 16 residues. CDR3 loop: CASSSPYPSSDYGYTF. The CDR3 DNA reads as TGTGCCAGCAGCTCTCCCTATCCGTCCAGTGACTATGGCTACACCTTC.

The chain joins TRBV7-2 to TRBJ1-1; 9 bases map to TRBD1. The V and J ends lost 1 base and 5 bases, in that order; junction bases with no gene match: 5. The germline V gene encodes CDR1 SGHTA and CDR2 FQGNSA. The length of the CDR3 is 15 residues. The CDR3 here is CASSLGGTGLTEAFF. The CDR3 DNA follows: TGTGCCAGCAGCTTAGGGGGGACAGGGTTGACTGAAGCTTTCTTT.